This TCR beta chain was recorded in a study of cytomegalovirus exposure and HLA in healthy donors. Study-wide background: The same platform used for the roughly 610 first-cohort repertoires was also used for the approximately 120 validation repertoires, as a later analysis reported.

The assay was immunoSEQ multiplex PCR, and TCRdb's table has in-frame clones only and misses some. The table lists about 200,000 clones, 86% of them singletons. V lost 4 bases and J lost 1, with 11 bases in between. This CDR3 is 15 amino acids long. The germline CDR1 and CDR2 sequences are SGHTA and FQGNSA. A note on this clone: Its antigen remains unidentified.

The study, taken as a whole, reports: In vitro experiments confirmed that a few CMV-associated chains were specific for CMV antigens. Cytomegalovirus association was assigned to 170 or so TCR beta chains.

This sequence was found in a young woman in good health and CMV-seronegative. The sample was PBMCs. The rearrangement joins TRBV7-2 to TRBJ1-3; D remains ambiguous. Here the CDR3 reads CASSSPENSGNTIYF. CDR3 in DNA: TGTGCCAGCAGCTCCCCGGAGAATTCTGGAAACACCATATATTTT. Together with reference TRBV7-2 and TRBJ1-3, the CDR3 gives the full variable domain: GAGVSQSPSNKVTEKGKDVELRCDPISGHTALYWYRQSLGQGLEFLIYFQGNSAPDKSGLPSDRFSAERTGGSVSTLTIQRTQQEDSAVYLCASSSPENSGNTIYFGEGSWLTVV.